These 30 T cell receptor beta chains were all obtained from the same sample, sequenced in a study of OX40 agonist ivuxolimab in advanced cancers. The library came from the immunoSEQ multiplex PCR assay. In TCRdb, the immuneACCESS table is reduced to in-frame sequences with V and J assigned. These tables do not hold every clone; where another copy was compared, an unresolved V gene accounts for under half, and the others remain unexplained. For this sample there are about 77,000 clones; about 85% appear just once. Roughly 2.2% of the sample comes from the top ten. Sequenced here: CD4+ or CD8+ T cells sorted from blood, sampled in a trial of the OX40 agonist ivuxolimab. All receptors derive from an adult with an advanced solid tumor such as melanoma, head and neck, liver or kidney cancer.

This sequence joins TRBV4-1 and TRBJ2-2; the D is unclear. V was pared by 3 bases and J by 8 bases, with 4 bases between. The CDR3 totals 11 residues. Germline lookup yields CDR1 MGHRA and CDR2 YSYEKL. The CDR3 is CASSQIGELFF. The CDR3 DNA follows: TGCGCCAGCAGCCAGATAGGGGAGCTGTTTTTT.

V and J are TRBV10-1 and TRBJ1-1; 7 bases map to TRBD1. V shed 6 bases, J shed 1 base, and the junction held 5 bases outside the gene matches. The CDR3 has 14 amino acids. Germline CDR1 WNHNN, CDR2 SYGVQD (reference sequence). In DNA form, the CDR3 reads TGCGCCAGCAGCAGGGGGTCTGGGAACACTGAAGCTTTCTTT. Protein product: CASSRGSGNTEAFF.

V usage is TRBV18 and J usage is TRBJ2-7; D might be TRBD1 (5 bases). Germline assignment: CDR1 KGHSH and CDR2 LQKENI. The V end lost 5 bases, the J end lost 2 bases, and 10 bases lay between the germline ends. The CDR3 loop spans 13 amino acids. The CDR3 coding sequence is TGTGCCAGCTCAGGTGGGGCGACCTACGAGCAGTACTTC. Residues: CASSGGATYEQYF.

The chain recombines TRBV10-3 with TRBJ1-1, with D perhaps TRBD1 (6 bases). The CDR3 is 16 amino acids. V gave up 8 bases and J gave up 3 bases, with 22 bases separating them. Germline V gene sequence: CDR1 ENHRY, CDR2 SYGVKD. In DNA form, the CDR3 reads TGTGCCATCGGAAGAGGAAATGCAGGGGTGGACACTGAAGCTTTCTTT. Its protein product is CAIGRGNAGVDTEAFF.

The chain recombines TRBV27 with TRBJ2-1; 8 positions agree with TRBD2. This CDR3 has 17 amino acids. Germline CDR1 MNHEY, CDR2 SMNVEV (reference sequence). The trim removed 0 bases at V and 5 bases at J, leaving 9 bases unmatched. As DNA, the CDR3 is TGTGCCAGCAGTTTATCGAGGTTAGCGGGAATCAACAATGAGCAGTTCTTC. Protein product: CASSLSRLAGINNEQFF.

The chain couples TRBV7-9 to TRBJ2-7; 9 bases are a match to TRBD1. Germline CDR1 SEHNR, CDR2 FQNEAQ (reference sequence). V gave up 4 bases and J gave up 5 bases; unmatched junction bases: 6. The CDR3 sequence is 14 residues long. This chain's CDR3 is CASSYRDRADEQYF. CDR3 DNA sequence: TGTGCCAGCAGCTACCGGGACAGGGCCGACGAGCAGTACTTC.

This CDR3 reads CASSLWGVNEKLFF. The CDR3 region has the DNA TGTGCCAGCAGCTTATGGGGGGTTAATGAAAAACTGTTTTTT. V gene TRBV7-9 combines with J gene TRBJ1-4, with D tentatively TRBD1 (5 bases). This CDR3 has 14 amino acids. The V end lost 2 bases, the J end lost 4 bases, and 8 bases lay between the germline ends. The germline gives CDR1 SEHNR, CDR2 FQNEAQ (reference sequence). The variable domain in full, completed from reference TRBV7-9 and TRBJ1-4, reads DTGVSQNPRHKITKRGQNVTFRCDPISEHNRLYWYRQTLGQGPEFLTYFQNEAQLEKSRLLSDRFSAERPKGSFSTLEIQRTEQGDSAMYLCASSLWGVNEKLFFGSGTQLSVL.

The rearrangement uses TRBV5-4 and TRBJ2-3; 7 bases fit TRBD1. The CDR3 length is 16 residues. J lost 6 bases, V lost 4 bases, and 14 bases had no gene match. Germline V gene sequence: CDR1 SGHNT, CDR2 YYREEE (reference sequence). As DNA, the CDR3 is TGTGCCAGCAGCCGTTGGACAGGCTCGTCCGAGGATACGCAGTATTTT. This gives the protein CASSRWTGSSEDTQYF.

This chain connects TRBV15 to TRBJ1-2; the D gene is possibly TRBD1 (5 bases). The CDR3 is made up of 16 amino acids. Germline CDR1 and CDR2: LNHNV and YYDKDF (reference sequence). The ends were cut back, 3 bases at V and 4 bases at J, with 18 bases in the middle. This chain's CDR3 is CATSSGFRGVSYGYTF. CDR3 nucleotide sequence: TGTGCCACCAGCAGCGGATTCCGGGGCGTCTCCTATGGCTACACCTTC.

This rearrangement joins TRBV7-7 to TRBJ2-1, with 9 bases matching TRBD1. The CDR3 length is 14 residues. In germline, CDR1 is SSHAT, CDR2 FNYEAQ (reference sequence). Trimming took 3 bases from V and 8 from J; bases not matched to a gene: 5. The CDR3 coding sequence is TGTGCCAGCAGCTTCTCGGGACAGGGTGATGAGCAGTTCTTC. Protein product: CASSFSGQGDEQFF.

The V and J genes are TRBV19 and TRBJ1-5, with a weak D call TRBD1 (5 bases). Trimming left V 7 bases short and J 4 bases short, with 14 bases between. The V gene's germline CDR1 is LNHDA and CDR2 SQIVND (reference sequence). This CDR3 comprises 14 residues. The CDR3 protein is CASKPLDSNQPQHF. The CDR3 nucleotides read TGTGCCAGTAAACCCCTAGACAGTAATCAGCCCCAGCATTTT. The full variable domain, with the rest looked up from reference TRBV19 and TRBJ1-5, is DGGITQSPKYLFRKEGQNVTLSCEQNLNHDAMYWYRQDPGQGLRLIYYSQIVNDFQKGDIAEGYSVSREKKESFPLTVTSAQKNPTAFYLCASKPLDSNQPQHFGDGTRLSIL.

The chain's CDR3 is CASSLSQGYEQYF. In DNA, the CDR3 is TGCGCCAGCAGCTTGTCGCAGGGCTACGAGCAGTACTTC. The chain couples TRBV5-1 to TRBJ2-7; D is perhaps TRBD1 (5 bases). Germline V CDR1 and CDR2: SGHRS, YFSETQ. V dropped 1 base and J dropped 3 bases, with 8 bases sitting between them. This CDR3 has 13 residues.

The chain uses TRBV27 and TRBJ2-5; weak D call: TRBD2 (5 bases). The germline CDR1 and CDR2 sequences are MNHEY and SMNVEV (reference sequence). This CDR3 has 14 amino acids. Trimming removed 6 bases from V and 1 base from J, with 12 bases in between. CDR3 in DNA: TGTGCCAGCAGGCCTCCTAGCATCCAAGAGACCCAGTACTTC. Protein product: CASRPPSIQETQYF.

The sample holds one count of this clone. The CDR3 sequence is CATSRSGTGTPHEQFF. The DNA of the CDR3 is TGTGCCACCAGCAGATCCGGGACAGGAACCCCTCATGAGCAGTTCTTC. This sequence joins TRBV15 and TRBJ2-1; 8 bases agree with TRBD1. The CDR3 length is 16 residues. CDR1 and CDR2 (germline): LNHNV, YYDKDF (reference sequence). After removal of 2 bases from V and 8 bases from J, the junction contained 11 bases not matched to a gene.

The chain joins TRBV20-1 to TRBJ2-7; D possibly corresponds to TRBD2 (5 bases). The DNA end is more similar to TRBJ2-1, so the J call may be wrong. This CDR3 has 11 amino acids. Germline CDR1 is DFQATT and CDR2 is SNEGSKA (reference sequence). CDR3 sequence (DNA): TGCAGTGCGACTACTGCCAATGAGCAGTTCTTC. This codes for CSATTANEQFF.

This clone occurred a few times. The chain links TRBV7-2 to TRBJ1-1, with no clear D. There are 12 residues in the CDR3. V was trimmed by 3 bases and J by 5 bases, leaving 7 bases between them. Germline CDR1 and CDR2: SGHTA and FQGNSA. The DNA of the CDR3 is TGTGCCAGCAGCTTTCCCAGGACTGAAGCTTTCTTT. Translating gives CASSFPRTEAFF.

The chain couples TRBV29-1 to TRBJ1-4, with D unresolved. The germline V and J ends were trimmed by 7 bases and 0 bases, with 9 bases remaining between them. This CDR3 has 13 residues. Germline assignment: CDR1 SQVTM and CDR2 ANQGSEA. Written as DNA, the CDR3 is TGCAGCGGCTGGCAGCCAACTAATGAAAAACTGTTTTTT. Translated, it gives CSGWQPTNEKLFF. The complete variable domain, with remaining parts taken from reference TRBV29-1 and TRBJ1-4, reads SAVISQKPSRDICQRGTSLTIQCQVDSQVTMMFWYRQQPGQSLTLIATANQGSEATYESGFVIDKFPISRPNLTFSTLTVSNMSPEDSSIYLCSGWQPTNEKLFFGSGTQLSVL.

The V gene is TRBV28, the J gene TRBJ1-3; a weak D match, TRBD1 (6 bases). Looked up from germline, CDR1 is MDHEN and CDR2 is SYDVKM. Between the trimmed V and J ends, which lost 8 bases and 0 bases, there was a span of 8 bases. The CDR3 is 13 amino acids. CDR3 sequence reads: CASRQASGNTIYF. CDR3 nucleotides: TGTGCCAGCCGACAGGCCTCTGGAAACACCATATATTTT.

This chain connects TRBV7-8 to TRBJ1-6; no clear D gene. V was shortened by 5 bases and J by 5 bases, with 10 bases between the two germline ends. CDR1 is SGHVS, CDR2 FQNEAQ, per germline. This CDR3 is built from 14 residues. CDR3 amino acids: CASSAQKNNSPLHF. The CDR3 region has the DNA TGTGCCAGCAGCGCCCAGAAAAATAATTCACCCCTCCACTTT.

V is TRBV9 and J is TRBJ1-5; 7 bases align to TRBD1. The CDR3 is 14 residues long. After removal of 3 bases from V and 4 bases from J, the junction contained 4 bases not matched to a gene. Germline V gene sequence: CDR1 SGDLS, CDR2 YYNGEE. CDR3 sequence reads: CASSADRENQPQHF. The CDR3 nucleotides read TGTGCCAGCAGCGCAGACAGGGAGAATCAGCCCCAGCATTTT.

The genes are TRBV10-3 and TRBJ2-3; 13 bases agree with TRBD2. Losses at the gene ends were 11 bases for V and 2 bases for J; bases not matched to a gene: 7. Germline CDR1 ENHRY, CDR2 SYGVKD. The CDR3 extends over 15 amino acids. The CDR3 region has the DNA TGTGCCGCCGAGGGGACTAGCGGGAACACAGATACGCAGTATTTT. Translating it yields CAAEGTSGNTDTQYF.

Only one count was recorded for this clone. The rearrangement joins TRBV5-1 to TRBJ2-7; 11 bases fit TRBD2. Per the germline V gene, CDR1 is SGHRS and CDR2 is YFSETQ. V shed 0 bases, J shed 0 bases, and the junction held 2 bases outside the gene matches. This CDR3 region has 16 residues. The CDR3 loop is CASSLAGTSGSYEQYF. CDR3 DNA: TGCGCCAGCAGCTTGGCCGGGACTAGCGGCTCCTACGAGCAGTACTTC.

The chain is built from TRBV7-3 and TRBJ1-2, with D unclear. Germline V CDR1 and CDR2: SGHTA, FQGTGA. V was pared by 4 bases and J by 8 bases, with 14 bases between. There are 13 residues in the CDR3. Here the CDR3 DNA reads TGTGCCAGCAGCTCCGACGGAAGGGCGGGCTACACCTTC. Amino acid sequence: CASSSDGRAGYTF.

The chain carries TRBV11-2 and TRBJ2-1; TRBD2 is a possible D gene (5 bases). CDR1 and CDR2 (germline): SGHAT, FQNNGV. The CDR3 length is 16 residues. Trimming shortened V by 2 bases and J by 6 bases, and 17 bases separated the two germline ends. CDR3 DNA sequence: TGTGCCAGCAGCTTACTTCAAGGAGGAATGGGCAATGAGCAGTTCTTC. Amino acid sequence: CASSLLQGGMGNEQFF.

V gene TRBV11-2 combines with J gene TRBJ1-2; no clear D gene. The CDR3 loop spans 12 amino acids. Germline V gene data show CDR1 as SGHAT and CDR2 as FQNNGV. The germline V and J ends were trimmed by 1 base and 8 bases, with 8 bases remaining between them. The CDR3 coding sequence is TGTGCCAGCAGCTTAGTAGGGAGAGGCTACACCTTC. This translates into CASSLVGRGYTF.

The chain has TRBV18 and TRBJ2-7, with TRBD1 identical over 7 bases. Germline V gene data show CDR1 as KGHSH and CDR2 as LQKENI. V shed 3 bases, J shed 6 bases, and the junction held 11 bases outside the gene matches. This CDR3 region has 15 residues. The CDR3 loop is CASSPSTGTFSEQYF. DNA of the CDR3: TGTGCCAGCTCACCTTCGACAGGGACGTTTTCCGAGCAGTACTTC.

The chain has TRBV2 and TRBJ2-1, with TRBD2 as a possible D gene (5 bases). The CDR3 extends over 15 amino acids. Germline V CDR1 and CDR2: SNHLY, FYNNEI. Trimming removed 0 bases from V and 0 bases from J, with 6 bases in between. CDR3 region: CASSEAGSSYNEQFF. CDR3 DNA sequence: TGTGCCAGCAGTGAAGCGGGGAGCTCCTACAATGAGCAGTTCTTC.

The CDR3 bases are TGCAGTGCCCCGGACTATGGCTACACCTTC. As protein: CSAPDYGYTF. The chain recombines TRBV20-1 with TRBJ1-2; D not resolved. The CDR3 runs to 10 residues. Germline-derived CDR1 and CDR2 are DFQATT and SNEGSKA (reference sequence). V was trimmed by 6 bases and J by 3 bases, leaving 5 bases between them.

This clone appeared a few times. V usage is TRBV28 and J usage is TRBJ1-2; 11 bases are shared with TRBD1. V trimming: 2 bases; J trimming: 8 bases; junction bases outside the gene matches: 10. Germline V lookup: CDR1 MDHEN, CDR2 SYDVKM. The CDR3 extends over 16 amino acids. The CDR3 DNA reads TGTGCCAGCAGTTTACCCGGACAGGGGGCGACAAGAGGCTACACCTTC. Its translation: CASSLPGQGATRGYTF.

The chain couples TRBV9 to TRBJ2-2, with D unresolved. Per the germline V gene, CDR1 is SGDLS and CDR2 is YYNGEE. V lost 2 bases and J lost 5, with 7 bases in between. This CDR3 is built from 13 residues. CDR3 sequence reads: CASSVSQTGELFF. In nucleotides, the CDR3 is TGTGCCAGCAGCGTTAGCCAAACCGGGGAGCTGTTTTTT.